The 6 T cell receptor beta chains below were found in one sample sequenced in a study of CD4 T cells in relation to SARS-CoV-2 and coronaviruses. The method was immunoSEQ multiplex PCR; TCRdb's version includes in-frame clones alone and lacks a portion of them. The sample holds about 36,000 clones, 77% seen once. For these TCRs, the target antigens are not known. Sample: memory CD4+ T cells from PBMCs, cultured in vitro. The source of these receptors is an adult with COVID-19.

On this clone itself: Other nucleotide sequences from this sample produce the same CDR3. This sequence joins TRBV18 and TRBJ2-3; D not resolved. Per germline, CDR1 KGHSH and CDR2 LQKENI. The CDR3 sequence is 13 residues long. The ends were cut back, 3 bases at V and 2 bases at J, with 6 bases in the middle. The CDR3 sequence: CASSPRPTDTQYF. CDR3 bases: TGTGCCAGCTCACCGCGACCCACAGATACGCAGTATTTT.

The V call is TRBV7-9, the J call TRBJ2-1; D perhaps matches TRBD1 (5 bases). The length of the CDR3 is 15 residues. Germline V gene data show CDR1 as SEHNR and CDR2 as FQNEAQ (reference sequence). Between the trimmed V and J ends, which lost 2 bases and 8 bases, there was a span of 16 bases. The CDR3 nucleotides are TGTGCCAGCAGCTTAACAGGAAATCCCCTCGATGAGCAGTTCTTC. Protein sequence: CASSLTGNPLDEQFF.

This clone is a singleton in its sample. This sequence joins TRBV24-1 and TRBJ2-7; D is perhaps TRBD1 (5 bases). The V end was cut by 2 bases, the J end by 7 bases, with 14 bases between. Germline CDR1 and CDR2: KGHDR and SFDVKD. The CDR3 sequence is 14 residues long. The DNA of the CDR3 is TGTGCCACCAGTGATTCGGCAGGGATAGAAGAGCAGTACTTC. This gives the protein CATSDSAGIEEQYF.

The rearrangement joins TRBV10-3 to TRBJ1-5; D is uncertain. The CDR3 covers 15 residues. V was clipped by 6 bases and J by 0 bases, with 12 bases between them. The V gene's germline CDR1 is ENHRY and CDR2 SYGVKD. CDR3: CAIRDNTDSNQPQHF. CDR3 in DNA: TGTGCCATCAGGGATAACACAGATAGCAATCAGCCCCAGCATTTT.

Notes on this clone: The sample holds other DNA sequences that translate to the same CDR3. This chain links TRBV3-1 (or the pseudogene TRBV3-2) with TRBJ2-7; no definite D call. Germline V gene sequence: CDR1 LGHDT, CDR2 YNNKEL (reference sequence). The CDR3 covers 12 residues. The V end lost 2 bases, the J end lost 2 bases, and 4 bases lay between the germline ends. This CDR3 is CASSQTAYEQYF. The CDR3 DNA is TGTGCCAGCAGCCAAACCGCCTACGAGCAGTACTTC.

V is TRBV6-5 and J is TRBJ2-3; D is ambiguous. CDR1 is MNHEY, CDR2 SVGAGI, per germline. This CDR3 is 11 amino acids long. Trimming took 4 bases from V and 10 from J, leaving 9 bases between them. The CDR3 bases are TGTGCCAGCAGTTTGCAACCGTCGCAGTATTTT. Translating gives CASSLQPSQYF.